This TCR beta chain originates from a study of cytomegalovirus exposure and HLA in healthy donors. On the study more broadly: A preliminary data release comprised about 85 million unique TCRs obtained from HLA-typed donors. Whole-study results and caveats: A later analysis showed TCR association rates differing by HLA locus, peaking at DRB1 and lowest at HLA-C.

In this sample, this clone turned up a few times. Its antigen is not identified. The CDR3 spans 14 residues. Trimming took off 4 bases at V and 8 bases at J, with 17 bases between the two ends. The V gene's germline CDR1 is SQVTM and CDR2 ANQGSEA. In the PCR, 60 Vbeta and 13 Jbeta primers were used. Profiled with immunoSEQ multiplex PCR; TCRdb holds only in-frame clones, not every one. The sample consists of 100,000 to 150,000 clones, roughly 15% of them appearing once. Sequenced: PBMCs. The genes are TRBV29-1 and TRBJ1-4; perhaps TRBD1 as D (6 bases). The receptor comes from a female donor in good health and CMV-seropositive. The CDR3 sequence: CSVVGGARGEKLFF. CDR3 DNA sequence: TGCAGCGTTGTTGGGGGGGCCAGAGGGGAAAAACTGTTTTTT.